This T cell receptor beta chain was found in a study of Graves' ophthalmopathy and Graves' hyperthyroidism. Scientists amplified the TCR beta CDR3 regions from RNA transcripts. The workflow started with a first-round RT-PCR run with HTBI primers and then moved on to a second-round multiplex PCR. MiXCR was run by TCRdb on the multiplex PCR reads, yielding one entry per CDR3 protein. The top ten clones hold 44% of a sample with 600,000 to 950,000 distinct CDR3 sequences, roughly 40% of them seen once. Material: peripheral blood. The source is an adult man with Graves' ophthalmopathy.

CDR3 nucleotide sequence: TGTGCCAGCGGGAAAGACAGGGGGCGCGCGTCCCGCTACACCTTC. Translating it yields CASGKDRGRASRYTF. The genes are TRBV2 and TRBJ1-2; 10 bases line up with TRBD1. The CDR3 contains 15 residues. With V trimmed by 8 bases and J by 9 bases, 15 bases remained unmatched. CDR1 and CDR2 from the germline V gene are SNHLY and FYNNEI.